The following is a T cell receptor (beta chain) sequence with its context. This sample stems from a study of blood T cell repertoires in COVID-19. The protocol was immunoSEQ multiplex PCR, while the TCRdb copy is restricted to in-frame clones and leaves out a portion. This sample has about 200,000 clones, with around four fifths found just once. This CDR3 is built from 12 residues. V was shortened by 6 bases and J by 2 bases, with 7 bases between the two germline ends. CDR1 and CDR2 (germline): MDHEN, SYDVKM. The material sequenced was peripheral blood. The chain carries TRBV28 and TRBJ1-1; D is ambiguous. This TCR was sampled from a woman aged 45-65 years with active or convalescent COVID-19. The CDR3: CASSTQNTEAFF. Here the CDR3 DNA reads TGTGCCAGCAGCACACAAAACACTGAAGCTTTCTTT.